These 24 T cell receptor beta chains share one sample of origin, sequenced in a study of blood T cell repertoires in COVID-19. Sequenced by immunoSEQ multiplex PCR; TCRdb stores in-frame clones only, minus some. The table lists approximately 260,000 clones, roughly 80% of them singletons. Sequencing was done on a sample of peripheral blood. The receptors derive from a woman of 80 years or more with active or convalescent COVID-19.

This chain links TRBV4-1 with TRBJ2-5, with D hard to call. Trimming removed 1 base from V and 1 base from J, with 7 bases in between. CDR1 is MGHRA, CDR2 YSYEKL, per germline. CDR3 size: 14 residues. This CDR3 reads CASSQVGFQETQYF. CDR3 DNA sequence: TGCGCCAGCAGCCAAGTGGGCTTCCAAGAGACCCAGTACTTC.

The chain links TRBV2 to TRBJ2-4; 8 nucleotides agree with TRBD1. Germline lookup yields CDR1 SNHLY and CDR2 FYNNEI. Losses at the gene ends were 9 bases for V and 7 bases for J; bases not matched to a gene: 11. CDR3 length: 14 residues. The CDR3 nucleotides read TGTGCCAGTGGCCTCCAGGGGGCGTTGAACATTCAGTACTTC. Encoded protein: CASGLQGALNIQYF.

V usage is TRBV6-5 and J usage is TRBJ2-7, with TRBD1 identical over 9 bases. Unmatched junction bases numbered 3, after V lost 11 bases and J lost 4 bases. The germline V gene encodes CDR1 MNHEY and CDR2 SVGAGI. The CDR3 is 11 residues long. The CDR3 nucleotides are TGTGCCGGGGGACAGGGATACGAGCAGTACTTC. It codes for CAGGQGYEQYF.

The V call is TRBV5-1, the J call TRBJ1-1; TRBD1 aligns across 8 bases. The CDR3 loop spans 15 amino acids. Per the germline V gene, CDR1 is SGHRS and CDR2 is YFSETQ. Trimming cost V 0 bases and J 11 bases; bases outside gene matches: 12. CDR3 nucleotide sequence: TGCGCCAGCAGCTTGGCCGGGGCAGGGGGCGCCGGGGCTTTCTTT. It yields the protein CASSLAGAGGAGAFF.

The chain is built from TRBV28 and TRBJ1-5, with D perhaps matching TRBD1 (5 bases). CDR3 size: 16 residues. The germline CDR1 and CDR2 sequences are MDHEN and SYDVKM. V was cut by 2 bases and J by 1 base, with 12 bases left in between. The CDR3 loop reads CASSLRGRVSNQPQHF. The CDR3 nucleotides read TGTGCCAGCAGTTTAAGGGGCAGGGTAAGCAATCAGCCCCAGCATTTT.

V and J are TRBV19 and TRBJ2-2; 7 positions agree with TRBD2. The CDR3 spans 17 residues. CDR1 is LNHDA, CDR2 SQIVND, per germline (reference sequence). Trimming cost V 7 bases and J 0 bases; bases outside gene matches: 11. As DNA, the CDR3 is TGTGCCAGTAAAGGGCTAGCGGAGTTCGCGAACACCGGGGAGCTGTTTTTT. It specifies CASKGLAEFANTGELFF.

This clone was detected only once. This chain links TRBV28 with TRBJ1-1; 10 bases fit TRBD1. This CDR3 comprises 15 residues. The germline V gene encodes CDR1 MDHEN and CDR2 SYDVKM. The junction had 4 bases not matched to a gene; V was cut back by 1 base and J by 5 bases. CDR3 residues: CASSLSGQGWTEAFF. The CDR3 region has the DNA TGTGCCAGCAGTTTATCGGGACAGGGGTGGACTGAAGCTTTCTTT.

The chain recombines TRBV7-9 with TRBJ2-2; the D gene is possibly TRBD1 (7 bases). This CDR3 comprises 14 residues. In germline, CDR1 is SEHNR, CDR2 FQNEAQ (reference sequence). V dropped 6 bases and J dropped 4 bases, with 12 bases sitting between them. The CDR3 reads CASSFQGGTGELFF. The CDR3 DNA follows: TGTGCCAGCAGTTTTCAGGGGGGCACCGGGGAGCTGTTTTTT.

The J gene is TRBJ2-7, the V gene TRBV28, with a possible D match to TRBD1 (6 bases). Germline V gene sequence: CDR1 MDHEN, CDR2 SYDVKM. This CDR3 contains 15 residues. With 7 bases removed from V and 3 bases from J, the gap between germline ends came to 19 bases. CDR3 coding DNA: TGTGCCAGCACCCCGTCCCGGGACATTAGCTACGAGCAGTACTTC. The encoded protein is CASTPSRDISYEQYF.

This clone was seen only once. The chain combines TRBV19 with TRBJ1-3; D is perhaps TRBD1 (5 bases). CDR3 length equals 14 residues. Germline CDR1 LNHDA, CDR2 SQIVND (reference sequence). The ends were cut back, 9 bases at V and 4 bases at J, with 16 bases in the middle. CDR3 DNA: TGTGCCAGCAAAGGGGCCGCCGCGGGAAACACCATATATTTT. This sequence encodes CASKGAAAGNTIYF.

About this clone itself: The junction departs from the called germline gene at one end, perhaps through a read error. V gene TRBV6-1 combines with J gene TRBJ2-4, with D possibly TRBD1 on 6 matching bases. Germline CDR1 is MNHNS and CDR2 is SASEGT. The length of the CDR3 is 12 residues. As DNA, the CDR3 is TGTGCCAGCAGTGAACCTCCACAGGGTTGGGACTTC. Translated: CASSEPPQGWDF.

The chain has TRBV28 and TRBJ1-1; 9 bases map to TRBD1. There are 13 residues in the CDR3. J was trimmed by 11 bases and V by 3 bases; bases with no gene match: 7. Germline values: CDR1 MDHEN, CDR2 SYDVKM. This CDR3 reads CASSFRDRVSAFF. CDR3 nucleotides: TGTGCCAGCAGTTTCAGGGACAGGGTTTCTGCTTTCTTT.

This clone has more than one count but fewer than ten. The chain recombines TRBV5-4 with TRBJ2-3; 10 nucleotides agree with TRBD2. The CDR3 length is 15 residues. CDR1 is SGHNT and CDR2 is YYREEE in the germline V gene (reference sequence). Losses at the gene ends were 1 base for V and 6 bases for J; bases not matched to a gene: 5. CDR3 nucleotide sequence: TGTGCCAGCAGCTTGCAGGGACTAGCGACGGATACGCAGTATTTT. Its translation is CASSLQGLATDTQYF.

This sequence joins TRBV4-1 and TRBJ2-1; D is possibly TRBD2 (5 bases). V dropped 3 bases and J dropped 6 bases, with 9 bases sitting between them. The CDR3 is 13 residues long. Germline V lookup: CDR1 MGHRA, CDR2 YSYEKL. The CDR3 DNA reads TGCGCCAGCAGCCAGCGGACTGGCAATGAGCAGTTCTTC. It codes for CASSQRTGNEQFF.

V is TRBV5-1 and J is TRBJ1-4, with a tentative D call TRBD1 (6 bases). V was trimmed by 3 bases and J by 4 bases, leaving 16 bases between them. This CDR3 region has 16 residues. Per the germline V gene, CDR1 is SGHRS and CDR2 is YFSETQ. The CDR3 loop reads CASSYGPGQLNEKLFF. The DNA of the CDR3 is TGCGCCAGCAGCTATGGTCCTGGACAGCTTAATGAAAAACTGTTTTTT.

The chain combines TRBV3-1 (or the pseudogene TRBV3-2) with TRBJ2-5; the match to TRBD2 covers 11 bases. The V and J ends lost 1 base and 5 bases, in that order; junction bases with no gene match: 9. This CDR3 is 17 amino acids long. CDR1 is LGHDT, CDR2 YNNKEL, per germline (reference sequence). DNA of the CDR3: TGTGCCAGCAGCCAAGGGTTCGGTCTAGCGGGAGGTGAGACCCAGTACTTC. Translated, it gives CASSQGFGLAGGETQYF.

A few counts support this clone. CDR3 protein: CASSLEGQVIYGYTF. CDR3 in DNA: TGCGCCAGCAGCTTGGAGGGACAGGTTATCTATGGCTACACCTTC. This chain joins TRBV5-1 and TRBJ1-2; TRBD1 matches at 8 bases. CDR1 is SGHRS, CDR2 YFSETQ, per germline. The CDR3 runs to 15 residues. V shed 0 bases and J 4 bases; nucleotides not matched to a gene: 5.

This clone has just one count. The chain recombines TRBV28 with TRBJ2-6; 7 bases fit TRBD2. Germline-derived CDR1 and CDR2 are MDHEN and SYDVKM. The J segment lost 2 bases and the V segment lost 2 bases, leaving 0 bases of the junction unmatched. The CDR3 is 15 residues long. In DNA, the CDR3 is TGTGCCAGCAGTTTAGCGGGAGCTGGGGCCAACGTCCTGACTTTC. This translates into CASSLAGAGANVLTF. The entire variable domain, with the rest obtained from reference TRBV28 and TRBJ2-6, is as follows: DVKVTQSSRYLVKRTGEKVFLECVQDMDHENMFWYRQDPGLGLRLIYFSYDVKMKEKGDIPEGYSVSREKKERFSLILESASTNQTSMYLCASSLAGAGANVLTFGAGSRLTVL.

The chain employs TRBV3-1 (or the pseudogene TRBV3-2) and TRBJ2-1; the match to TRBD2 covers 10 bases. The CDR3 has 14 residues. The V gene's germline CDR1 is LGHDT and CDR2 YNNKEL (reference sequence). V lost 4 bases to trimming and J lost 5 bases; unmatched junction nucleotides: 2. CDR3 sequence: CASSLSGGDNEQFF. CDR3 sequence (DNA): TGTGCCAGCAGCCTAAGCGGGGGGGACAATGAGCAGTTCTTC.

J is TRBJ2-7 and V is TRBV20-1; a weak D match, TRBD2 (6 bases). The CDR3 sequence is 11 residues long. Germline V gene sequence: CDR1 DFQATT, CDR2 SNEGSKA (reference sequence). The CDR3 nucleotides read TGCAGGGGCGACGCGGGATACGAGCAGTACTTC. Amino acid sequence: CRGDAGYEQYF.

The chain couples TRBV5-1 to TRBJ2-1; 10 positions match TRBD2. V lost 3 bases, J lost 6 bases, and 9 bases stayed unmatched. CDR3 length: 16 residues. Germline CDR1 is SGHRS and CDR2 is YFSETQ. CDR3: CASSYPLAGGLNEQFF. CDR3 in DNA: TGCGCCAGCAGCTATCCGTTAGCGGGAGGCCTCAATGAGCAGTTCTTC.

This chain joins TRBV4-1 and TRBJ2-7, with 16 bases identical to TRBD2. This CDR3 is built from 20 residues. V lost 3 bases to trimming and J lost 1 base; unmatched junction nucleotides: 12. Germline V gene sequence: CDR1 MGHRA, CDR2 YSYEKL. CDR3 amino acids: CASSHPGTSGRVGSSYEQYF. For the CDR3, the DNA is TGCGCCAGCAGCCACCCCGGGACTAGCGGGAGGGTCGGGAGTTCCTACGAGCAGTACTTC.

This sequence joins TRBV7-2 and TRBJ2-4; 8 bases map to TRBD1. The CDR3 consists of 14 residues. CDR1 is SGHTA and CDR2 is FQGNSA in the germline V gene. J gave up 10 bases and V 6 bases, and 11 bases lay outside the gene matches. CDR3 nucleotide sequence: TGTGCCAGCAGTTTCCAGGGGGCGAGAGGAATTCAGTACTTC. Amino acids: CASSFQGARGIQYF. Based on the CDR3 plus reference TRBV7-2 and TRBJ2-4, the full variable domain is GAGVSQSPSNKVTEKGKDVELRCDPISGHTALYWYRQSLGQGLEFLIYFQGNSAPDKSGLPSDRFSAERTGGSVSTLTIQRTQQEDSAVYLCASSFQGARGIQYFGAGTRLSVL.

This rearrangement joins TRBV4-2 to TRBJ1-2, with 12 bases that match TRBD1. V lost 8 bases to trimming and J lost 4 bases; unmatched junction nucleotides: 11. CDR3 length: 16 amino acids. CDR1 and CDR2 from the germline V gene are LGHNA and YNFKEQ. Written as DNA, the CDR3 is TGTGCCAGCGGGGACAGGGGGCGGACGGGGAGCTATGGCTACACCTTC. Translated: CASGDRGRTGSYGYTF.